The table lists the clone carrying this T cell receptor beta chain with many counts. Its antigen is unidentified. The data stem from a study of regulatory T cells in long-lasting Graves disease. Study-wide results and caveats: Not thyroid tissue but only peripheral blood was studied.

Trimming removed 5 bases at V and 2 bases at J, with 15 bases between. Germline-derived CDR1 and CDR2 are SGHAT and FQNNGV. This CDR3 contains 15 residues. Time point defined: persistent/refractory GD, antithyroid drugs over 5 years with positive TRAb. RNA isolated from PBMCs was used to make the TCR library. Researchers made TCR beta libraries by using iRepertoire HTBI primers and running Arm-PCR on CDR3 regions. TCRdb ran MiXCR on the multiplex PCR reads and lists one entry per CDR3 protein. Seen here are about 300,000 distinct CDR3 sequences, around 23% observed once, and the top ten hold roughly 50%.

The sequence came from a female donor with Graves disease. This sequence joins TRBV11-2 and TRBJ2-5; TRBD2 might be the D (6 bases). Sequencing used peripheral blood mononuclear cells (PBMCs), obtained when the disease was refractory, from a patient treated with antithyroid drugs. The CDR3 DNA is TGTGCCAGCAGCCCCCGGGGGATAAGACAAGAGACCCAGTACTTC. Translated: CASSPRGIRQETQYF.